This T cell receptor (beta chain) was obtained from a study of CD8 T cells in ankylosing spondylitis (TCRdb year 2017). Some background on the complete study: The study set out to find disease-linked TCR variants by profiling T cell receptor beta repertoires in ankylosing spondylitis patients and healthy donors. The whole study cohort included 85 to 120 healthy donors and around 24 ankylosing spondylitis patients. Peripheral blood samples were taken, and synovial fluid was additionally collected from ankylosing spondylitis patients.

There are 12 amino acids in the CDR3, from cysteine to phenylalanine inclusive. The CDR3 DNA has 36 bases and is translated from base 1. V sheds 5 bases and J sheds 7 bases, leaving 10 bases between their ends. CDR1 SGHTA and CDR2 FQGNSA are derived from the germline V gene. This clonotype was counted at least ten times. The antigen it recognizes is unknown. Base qualities are not provided; no much larger clone lies one nucleotide away. Overall study outcomes, separate from this receptor: Some motif variants had previously been reported in the synovial fluid and blood of reactive arthritis patients, which suggests shared mechanisms of disease initiation. The disease-linked clones had a CD8+ phenotype and were found at relatively low frequencies in peripheral blood. The disease-linked clones were reported to be significantly enriched in matched synovial fluid samples from ankylosing spondylitis patients. Blood from ankylosing spondylitis patients appeared to be characterized by a TCR beta motif made up of about 8 highly homologous amino acid variants.

The listed sequencing device is Illumina HiSeq 2500. Quantitative 5'-RACE with molecular barcodes was the method used to prepare the TCR beta libraries. The authors' analysis ran thus. A new computational method, built on a probabilistic model of VDJ rearrangement, was used to identify disease-linked TCR variants. In TCRdb, the public reads were trimmed at Q25 with fastp and aligned with MiXCR, with productive beta chains retained. One record per CDR3 amino acid sequence lists the most common genes and DNA. These V and J calls are TCRdb output, not the study's own analysis. Counted in this sample were just under 95,000 distinct CDR3 sequences; about 9.1% of them appeared once. Of the sample, 5.1% falls within the top ten clones.

The chain employs TRBV7-2 and TRBJ2-3; a weak D assignment points to TRBD2 (5 bases agree). The sample taken for sequencing was blood, either unsorted or a sorted T cell fraction (not recorded which). This receptor was obtained from a male donor with ankylosing spondylitis or in good health (not recorded which). The CDR3 protein sequence reads: CASSPAGYTQYF. The DNA sequence is given as TGTGCCAGCAGCCCCGCGGGTTATACGCAGTATTTT.